Following are 7 T cell receptor beta chains from one sample sequenced in a study of cytomegalovirus exposure and HLA in healthy donors. Amplification used 60 Vbeta primers and 13 Jbeta primers. This table comes from immunoSEQ multiplex PCR, and its TCRdb copy is limited to in-frame clones, with some not included. The repertoire consists of about 130,000 clones, with around 10% occurring once and the leading ten covering about 1.9%. The sample consisted of PBMCs. All receptors derive from a man aged 45 to 65 in good health and CMV-seronegative.

The rearrangement links TRBV5-8 to TRBJ1-5, with D possibly TRBD1 on 6 matching bases. Germline V gene sequence: CDR1 SGHTS, CDR2 YDEGEE. This CDR3 contains 16 residues. Trimming pared 3 bases from V and 2 bases from J, leaving 15 bases between. The CDR3 here is CASSSYPGVGNQPQHF. Here the CDR3 DNA reads TGTGCCAGCAGCTCTTATCCAGGGGTGGGCAATCAGCCCCAGCATTTT. Using reference TRBV5-8 and TRBJ1-5 for the parts outside the CDR3, the full variable domain is EAGVTQSPTHLIKTRGQQATLRCSPISGHTSVYWYQQALGLGLQFLLWYDEGEERNRGNFPPRFSGRQFPNYSSELNVNALELEDSALYLCASSSYPGVGNQPQHFGDGTRLSIL.

This clone was recorded a few times. CDR3: CASSDGRGHRAFF. Here the CDR3 DNA reads TGTGCCAGCAGTGACGGCAGGGGGCATCGAGCTTTCTTT. The rearrangement uses TRBV6-4 and TRBJ1-1; TRBD1 matches 8 bases. Germline loops: CDR1 MRHNA, CDR2 SNTAGT. Trimming at V came to 2 bases and at J to 10 bases, leaving 6 bases not matched to a gene. The CDR3 spans 13 residues.

The V gene is TRBV6-1, the J gene TRBJ2-7; the match to TRBD1 covers 9 bases. The CDR3 spans 14 residues. From germline, CDR1 is MNHNS and CDR2 SASEGT. The J segment lost 5 bases and the V segment lost 3 bases, leaving 5 bases of the junction unmatched. CDR3: CASSDWTGANEQYF. For the CDR3, the DNA is TGTGCCAGCAGTGACTGGACAGGGGCCAACGAGCAGTACTTC.

This clone has only a few counts. The chain employs TRBV29-1 and TRBJ1-5; perhaps TRBD1 as D (5 bases). V was clipped by 4 bases and J by 3 bases, with 7 bases between them. There are 12 residues in the CDR3. The germline CDR1 and CDR2 sequences are SQVTM and ANQGSEA. The CDR3: CSVGQYNQPQHF. CDR3 sequence (DNA): TGCAGCGTTGGACAGTACAATCAGCCCCAGCATTTT.

This clone was picked up a small number of times. J is TRBJ2-3 and V is TRBV6-6; 7 bases agree with TRBD1. J was trimmed by 0 bases and V by 5 bases; bases with no gene match: 2. Germline V gene sequence: CDR1 MNHNY, CDR2 SVGAGI (reference sequence). There are 14 residues in the CDR3. The CDR3 sequence is CASSQGDSTDTQYF. Here the CDR3 DNA reads TGTGCCAGCAGTCAGGGGGATAGCACAGATACGCAGTATTTT.

On this clone: Other DNA sequences in this specimen translate into the identical CDR3. The rearrangement joins TRBV6-5 to TRBJ1-2, with 8 bases aligning to TRBD1. This CDR3 has 14 residues. The V and J ends lost 6 bases and 8 bases, in that order; junction bases with no gene match: 11. Germline-derived CDR1 and CDR2 are MNHEY and SVGAGI. DNA of the CDR3: TGTGCCAGCAGCCACCCCGGACAGGGTTGGGGCTACACCTTC. Residues: CASSHPGQGWGYTF.

The V and J genes are TRBV5-6 and TRBJ2-7; the D gene is possibly TRBD2 (5 bases). Between the trimmed V and J ends, which lost 4 bases and 2 bases, there was a span of 13 bases. The CDR3 spans 14 residues. The germline gives CDR1 SGHDT, CDR2 YYEEEE. The CDR3 bases are TGTGCCAGCAGCCCAATCGAGAGGGCCTACGAGCAGTACTTC. This sequence encodes CASSPIERAYEQYF.